This T cell receptor (beta chain) was documented in a study of healthy donors' naive CD4 and CD8 T cells (dated by TCRdb to between 2015 and 2016). Background for the entire study: The donors were selected to cover three age groups of six people each (20-25, 40-50 and 60-70 years), had a mean age of around 46, and were half female. For TCR alpha, a new primer set was designed to cover all functional IMGT alpha gene variants, and the remainder of the protocol was kept the same as the beta-chain workflow. The peripheral blood mononuclear cells came from some 19 individuals who were healthy and unrelated. Rearranged TCR alpha and beta chains from naive CD4+ and CD8+ T cells were sequenced in the study to test how TCR variation relates to lineage commitment. The donors were HLA-typed by sequencing at HLA-A, -B, -C, -DRB1, -DQB1 and -DPB1, using the SBTexcellerator protocol, an ABI3130xl analyzer and SBTengine software. The paper's findings and limits, for the study overall: Approximately 13% of the variance in CD4/CD8 propensity appeared to be explained jointly by V genes, J genes and CDR3 charge, in a largely additive manner. Possible repertoire bias from homeostatic proliferation of naive T cells was not directly addressed. Because alpha and beta chains were sequenced in bulk and could not be paired, combined chain effects were not evaluated. In both chains, CD4+ lineage was associated with a positively charged CDR3, and CD8+ lineage was associated with a negatively charged CDR3. Reportedly, most V and J gene segments showed bias between naive CD4+ and CD8+ cells, and this bias held consistently across donors regardless of HLA genotype.

Cells with a CD4+CD8-CD45RO-CD45RA+ profile were isolated by FACS and defined as naive CD4+ T cells, and those with a CD8+CD4-CD45RA+CD27bright profile were defined as naive CD8+ T cells. The antibodies used for sorting targeted CD4 (RPA-T4), CD8 (SK1), CD27 (O323), CD45RA (HI100) and CD45RO (UCHL1). This clonotype showed up just a few times. Its antigen remains undetermined. Nothing much larger sits one base from this clone, and base qualities are not available. TCRdb shows the sequencer as 454 GS FLX Titanium. TCR libraries were built from about 0.45 ug of total RNA with a previously published linear amplification protocol. Sequencing was performed on the Roche/454 Genome Sequencer with Titanium chemistry. Per the authors' processing: From 4 or 5 of the healthy donors, 75,000 to 100,000 rearranged TCR alpha transcripts were sequenced. Unique TCR clonotypes were defined by the CDR3 junction under IMGT nomenclature, and duplicate transcripts were removed. CD4 versus CD8 status was modeled on V and J genes by logistic regression in R 2.13.0, with adjustment for donor effects and Bonferroni correction for multiple testing. TCRdb trimmed the raw reads at Q25, called clones with MiXCR and kept productive beta chains. One record per CDR3 amino acid sequence lists the most common genes and DNA. These V and J calls derive from TCRdb rather than the authors' analysis. The sample table records 150,000 to 200,000 distinct CDR3 sequences; 74% of these occur just once. Jointly, the top ten make up about 2.1% of the sample.

Input material: naive CD4+ and CD8+ T cells sorted from blood, pooled from several donors. Per the publication, the cell subset or site label means: FACS-sorted naive CD4+ (CD45RO-CD45RA+) and naive CD8+ (CD45RA+CD27bright) T cells. The receptor was derived from a pool of human donors in good health; the sample pools cells from several healthy donors.

For the CDR3, the sequence is CASSSRDGLQETQYF. The DNA is as follows: TGCGCCAGCAGCTCCCGGGACGGACTCCAAGAGACCCAGTACTTC. The chain was built from TRBV5-1 and TRBJ2-5, with the D assignment possibly TRBD1 or TRBD2, given 5 matching bases for each. A distance of 13 bases separates the germline ends of V and J, which lose 3 bases and 1 base respectively. CDR1 and CDR2 (SGHRS, YFSETQ) derive from the germline V gene. The CDR3 runs 15 amino acids, cysteine and phenylalanine included. Of the read, only the CDR3 DNA is kept; its 45 bases are in frame from base 1. The full variable domain, with segments outside the CDR3 supplied by the reference TRBV5-1 and TRBJ2-5 proteins, appears as KAGVTQTPRYLIKTRGQQVTLSCSPISGHRSVSWYQQTPGQGLQFLFEYFSETQRNKGNFPGRFSGRQFSNSRSEMNVSTLELGDSALYLCASSSRDGLQETQYFGPGTRLLVL.